Reported below is one TCR beta chain. Its antigen is not identified. The sample originates from a study of regulatory T cells in long-lasting Graves disease. The overall study: Treatment with antithyroid drugs for over 5 years, together with positive TSH receptor antibodies, meant persistent Graves' disease. Findings and limits, study-wide: Authors noted too few samples as a limitation. Patients with persistent disease shared some 2,500 public clonotypes, outpacing the approximately 870 shared by new patients.

CDR1 is SGHRS, CDR2 YFSETQ, per germline. This CDR3 has 15 residues. Trimming cost V 0 bases and J 0 bases, with 9 bases left between them. For TCR beta, libraries came from iRepertoire HTBI primers and Arm-PCR of CDR3 regions. TCRdb processed the multiplex PCR reads anew with MiXCR; each CDR3 protein has one entry. The table records approximately 290,000 distinct CDR3 sequences, 20% to 25% of them present only once. This sample's time point: persistent/refractory GD, antithyroid drugs over 5 years with positive TRAb. The TCR library used RNA extracted from PBMCs. The source was peripheral blood mononuclear cells (PBMCs), collected when the disease was refractory, from a patient treated with antithyroid drugs. This rearrangement joins TRBV5-1 to TRBJ1-1, with D hard to call. This receptor was taken from a female donor with Graves disease. This chain's CDR3 is CASSLAGSLNTEAFF. In nucleotides, the CDR3 is TGCGCCAGCAGCTTGGCCGGCAGTCTGAACACTGAAGCTTTCTTT.